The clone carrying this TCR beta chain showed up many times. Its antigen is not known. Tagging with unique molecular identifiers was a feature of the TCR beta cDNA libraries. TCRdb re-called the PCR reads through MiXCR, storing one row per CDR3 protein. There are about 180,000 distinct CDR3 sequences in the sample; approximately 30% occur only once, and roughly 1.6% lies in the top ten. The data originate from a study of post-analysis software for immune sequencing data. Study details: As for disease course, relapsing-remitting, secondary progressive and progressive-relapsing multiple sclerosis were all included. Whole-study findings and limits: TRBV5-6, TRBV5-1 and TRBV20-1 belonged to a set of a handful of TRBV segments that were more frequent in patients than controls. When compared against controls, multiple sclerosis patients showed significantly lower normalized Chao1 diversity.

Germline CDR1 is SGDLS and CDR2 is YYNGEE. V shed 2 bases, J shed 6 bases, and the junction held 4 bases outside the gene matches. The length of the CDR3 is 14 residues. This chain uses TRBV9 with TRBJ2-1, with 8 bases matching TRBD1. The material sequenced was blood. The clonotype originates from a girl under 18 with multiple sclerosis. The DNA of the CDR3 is TGTGCCAGCAGCGTGGGACAGGACCTCAATGAGCAGTTCTTC. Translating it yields CASSVGQDLNEQFF.